This T cell receptor (beta chain) was documented in a study of identical twins. Overall study findings and caveats: In zero-insertion analyses, partial confounding could arise from invariant MAIT and iNKT cells.

This clonotype showed up just a few times. Its target is unknown. Using its own MiXCR run on the 5' RACE reads, TCRdb lists one record per CDR3 protein. Of some 1,700,000 distinct CDR3 sequences listed, about 30% are singletons. The CDR3 runs 11 residues. Trimming removed 6 bases at V and 6 bases at J, with 9 bases between. Germline values: CDR1 DFQATT, CDR2 SNEGSKA (reference sequence). Sequenced material: cord blood. The chain links TRBV20-1 to TRBJ2-1, with no clear D. The source is a newborn girl in good health. The CDR3 DNA reads TGCAGTGCAAAGGGTCTCAATGAGCAGTTCTTC. Translated, it gives CSAKGLNEQFF.